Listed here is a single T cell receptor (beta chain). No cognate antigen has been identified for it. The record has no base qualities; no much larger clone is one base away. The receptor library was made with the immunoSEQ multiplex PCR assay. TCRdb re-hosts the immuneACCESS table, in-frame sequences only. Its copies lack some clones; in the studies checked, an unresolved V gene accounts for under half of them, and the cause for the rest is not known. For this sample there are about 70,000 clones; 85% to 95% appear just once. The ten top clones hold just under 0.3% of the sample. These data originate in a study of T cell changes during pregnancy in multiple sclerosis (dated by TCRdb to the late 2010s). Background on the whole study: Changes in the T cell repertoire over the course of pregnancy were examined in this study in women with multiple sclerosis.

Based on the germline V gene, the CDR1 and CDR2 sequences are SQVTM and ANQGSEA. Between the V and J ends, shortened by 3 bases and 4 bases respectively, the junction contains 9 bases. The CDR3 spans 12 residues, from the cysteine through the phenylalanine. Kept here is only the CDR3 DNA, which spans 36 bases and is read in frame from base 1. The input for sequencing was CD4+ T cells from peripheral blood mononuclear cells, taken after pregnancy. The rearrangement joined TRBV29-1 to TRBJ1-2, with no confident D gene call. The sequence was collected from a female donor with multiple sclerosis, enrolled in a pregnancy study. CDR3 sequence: CSVDPRVYGYTF. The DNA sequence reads TGCAGCGTTGACCCGAGGGTCTATGGCTACACCTTC.